This T cell receptor beta chain was captured by sequencing in a study of blood T cells in healthy people across ages. PCR was performed a second time for roughly 7 to 12 cycles using a sample-barcoded 5' primer and a J-beta primer mix. TCRdb processed the 5' RACE reads anew with MiXCR; each CDR3 protein has one entry. The data contain 700,000 or so distinct CDR3 sequences, 20% to 25% of them singletons. Germline lookup yields CDR1 SGHTA and CDR2 FQGNSA. The V gene lost 7 bases and the J gene lost 7 bases, with 16 bases spanning the gap. The CDR3 loop spans 14 amino acids. The sequence derives from a man between 70 and 80 years old in good health. The sequenced sample consisted of blood. The chain is built from TRBV7-2 and TRBJ1-4; D perhaps matches TRBD1 (6 bases). This CDR3 is CASTGGAGSEKLFF. The CDR3 region has the DNA TGTGCCAGCACCGGGGGGGCAGGGTCTGAAAAACTGTTTTTT. Variable domain in full (rest from reference TRBV7-2 and TRBJ1-4): GAGVSQSPSNKVTEKGKDVELRCDPISGHTALYWYRQSLGQGLEFLIYFQGNSAPDKSGLPSDRFSAERTGGSVSTLTIQRTQQEDSAVYLCASTGGAGSEKLFFGSGTQLSVL.